The clone carrying this TCR beta chain has only a few counts. No antigen is known for it. Measured with immunoSEQ multiplex PCR; TCRdb has only the in-frame clones, and not every one. The sample lists some 34,000 clones; around three quarters were seen once. The CDR3 is 14 amino acids. Germline values: CDR1 MDHEN, CDR2 SYDVKM. The V gene lost 4 bases and the J gene lost 1 base, with 9 bases spanning the gap. The entry originates in a study of PD-1 blockade in classical Hodgkin lymphoma. Study in general: Patients had nivolumab dosed at 3 mg/kg, delivered intravenously every 2 weeks.

Time point defined: cycle 4 day 1 (C4D1), after about 6 weeks of nivolumab. All the patients suffered relapse after autologous stem cell transplantation, and brentuximab vedotin exposure differed. Study observations and caveats: Diversity in CD4+ TCRs, unlike that measured in CD8+ TCRs, had risen significantly by C4D1. Reported findings placed baseline TCR diversity lower in newly diagnosed patients (compared with healthy donors). Patients starting nivolumab under 1 year after ASCT were excluded.

The sequences come from peripheral blood mononuclear cells (PBMCs), collected before the fourth cycle of nivolumab. This sequence originates from a human donor with classical Hodgkin lymphoma. The chain links TRBV28 to TRBJ2-3; a possible D gene is TRBD1 (5 bases). CDR3 amino acids: CASSYQGRTDTQYF. The CDR3 DNA sequence: TGTGCCAGCAGTTATCAGGGCCGCACAGATACGCAGTATTTT.